Listed below are T cell receptor beta chains from one sample, sequenced in a study of vaccination and CD4 T cells after COVID-19. TCRdb ran MiXCR on the PCR reads and lists one entry per CDR3 protein. Of more than 13,000 distinct CDR3 sequences in the sample, around a fifth were seen once. Their antigens remain unidentified. Sequencing used CD4+ T cells from blood, cultured in vitro, obtained before SARS-CoV-2 vaccination. Receptor source: a human donor who received a COVID-19 vaccine. Each CDR3 is given with its conserved first and last residue. The D gene is left open where the match is weak. Only some rows state a clone size, as once, few, many or a class for expanded clones.

V	J	size	D	DNA	CDR3
TRBV20-1	TRBJ2-7	-	TRBD1	TGCAGTGCTTCGACAGGGGGCATAAACGAGCAGTACTTC	CSASTGGINEQYF
TRBV12-3/TRBV12-4	TRBJ1-6	-	-	TGTGCCAGCAGTTTAAAGGAGGATTCACCCCTCCACTTT	CASSLKEDSPLHF
TRBV10-1	TRBJ2-1	-	TRBD2	TGCGCCAGCAGCCCGGGACTAGCGGGCGAGCAGTTCTTC	CASSPGLAGEQFF
TRBV20-1	TRBJ2-1	-	-	TGCAGTGCGCCCCCCGGGGACCGAGCCTACAATGAGCAGTTCTTC	CSAPPGDRAYNEQFF
TRBV24-1	TRBJ1-2	few	-	TGTGCCACCAGTGAGAGGGGGGGCAACTATGGCTACACCTTC	CATSERGGNYGYTF
TRBV12-3/TRBV12-4	TRBJ2-2	-	TRBD1	TGTGCCAGCAGTTTGGACAGGGCCGGGGAGCTGTTTTTT	CASSLDRAGELFF
TRBV25-1	TRBJ2-4	few	-	TGTGCCAGCAGTGAATGGGGCAGCGGTCTAGCCAAAAACATTCAGTACTTC	CASSEWGSGLAKNIQYF
TRBV6-1	TRBJ2-5	few	-	TGTGCCAGCAGTGAGGGGGCGGAGATGGAGACCCAGTACTTC	CASSEGAEMETQYF
TRBV10-3	TRBJ1-6	-	-	TGTGCCATCAGTGCGTCAGGATATAATTCACCCCTCCACTTT	CAISASGYNSPLHF
TRBV19	TRBJ2-5	-	TRBD2	TGTGCCAGTAGTATAGCGGGCGGGGGAGAAGAGACCCAGTACTTC	CASSIAGGGEETQYF
TRBV12-3/TRBV12-4	TRBJ1-5	-	-	TGTGCCAGCAGGGTTTCAGGGAATGCTCAGCCCCAGCATTTT	CASRVSGNAQPQHF
TRBV5-1	TRBJ2-3	-	TRBD2	TGCGCCAGCAGCCGAGGGACTAGCGGGGGACAACTGGGTCTTGATACGCAGTATTTT	CASSRGTSGGQLGLDTQYF
TRBV6-1	TRBJ2-2	few	-	TGTGCCAGCAGTGTGCTATTCACCGGGGAGCTGTTTTTT	CASSVLFTGELFF
TRBV6-2/TRBV6-3	TRBJ2-7	-	TRBD2	TGTGCCAGCAGGGAGACCATAGCGGGGGGGCGAAACGAGCAGTACTTC	CASRETIAGGRNEQYF
TRBV25-1	TRBJ1-6	-	-	TGTGCCAGCAGTGAGACAGGACATTCACCCCTCCACTTT	CASSETGHSPLHF
TRBV7-9	TRBJ2-1	few	-	TGTGCCAGCAGCTTCAAGGTTGGGGTCTCCTACAATGAGCAGTTCTTC	CASSFKVGVSYNEQFF
TRBV30	TRBJ2-1	-	TRBD2	TGTGCCTGGAGTGGGGCTGGGCTAGCGGGGGGGGCCCCCTACTACAATGAGCAGTTCTTC	CAWSGAGLAGGAPYYNEQFF
TRBV30	TRBJ1-5	medium-sized	-	TGTGCCTGGAGTGGGAGGGGGGATCAGCCCCAGCATTTT	CAWSGRGDQPQHF
TRBV5-1	TRBJ1-1	few	-	TGCGCCAGCAGCCCCGGAAACGGATTGAACACTGAAGCTTTCTTT	CASSPGNGLNTEAFF
TRBV12-3/TRBV12-4	TRBJ1-2	-	-	TGTGCCAGCAGTCTGGGGGACTCCCTACAGGGTGGCTACACCTTC	CASSLGDSLQGGYTF
TRBV27	TRBJ1-2	-	-	TGTGCCAGCAGCGACAGGCCCCCTCTTGGAGATGGCTACACCTTC	CASSDRPPLGDGYTF
TRBV30	TRBJ2-5	-	-	TGTGCCTGGAGTCGAGCAGAACAAGAGACCCAGTACTTC	CAWSRAEQETQYF
TRBV2	TRBJ1-2	few	TRBD1	TGTGCCAGCAGGACGGACAGGGGGACCTATGGCTACACCTTC	CASRTDRGTYGYTF
TRBV19	TRBJ1-6	few	-	TGTGCCAGTAGTATGGAGACAGCCTATAATTCACCCCTCCACTTT	CASSMETAYNSPLHF
TRBV21-1	TRBJ2-1	few	-	TGTGCCAGCAGCTCTGCAGACAGGGTCGGTAGCAATGAGCAGTTCTTC	CASSSADRVGSNEQFF
TRBV19	TRBJ1-4	-	-	TGTGCCAGTAGGCCTTCGGATGGGGCTAATGAAAAACTGTTTTTT	CASRPSDGANEKLFF
TRBV5-1	TRBJ1-1	-	-	TGCGCCAGCCTCCAGACAGCTGGGAACACTGAAGCTTTCTTT	CASLQTAGNTEAFF
TRBV29-1	TRBJ1-5	few	TRBD1	TGCAGCGTTCCTCAGGGGGGACAGCATAATAGCAATCAGCCCCAGCATTTT	CSVPQGGQHNSNQPQHF
TRBV7-2	TRBJ2-1	-	TRBD2	TGTGCCAGCAGCTTAGAGCGGGGTTCCTACAATGAGCAGTTCTTC	CASSLERGSYNEQFF
TRBV7-3	TRBJ1-3	-	-	TGTGCCAGCAGCTCGGACGGACACCTCTCTGGAAACACCATATATTTT	CASSSDGHLSGNTIYF
TRBV21-1	TRBJ2-1	-	-	TGTGCCAGCGAGTTTTTAGCCTGGCAGGGGCGGTACAATGAGCAGTTCTTC	CASEFLAWQGRYNEQFF
TRBV7-8	TRBJ2-5	few	-	TGTGCCAGCAGCTTAGGCTCCACTAGCTACCAGACCCAGTACTTC	CASSLGSTSYQTQYF
TRBV5-4	TRBJ2-1	-	-	TGTGCCAGCAGGGGAGGCCTCGGCAGTTATGAGCAGTTCTTC	CASRGGLGSYEQFF
TRBV2	TRBJ2-1	-	-	TGTGCCAGCAAGGAACTTTGGGCCAATGAGCAGTTCTTC	CASKELWANEQFF